The rows below give T cell receptor beta chains drawn from one sample of a study of T-cell memory formation after mild COVID-19. TCRdb passed the 5' RACE reads through MiXCR, listing each CDR3 protein once. In the table there are approximately 390,000 distinct CDR3 sequences, more than 15% of which are singletons. The specimen was PBMCs or a T cell subset sorted from them (not recorded which). The receptors were sampled from a man aged 18 to 35 who had mild COVID-19 (a few samples of this study predate the infection). Cell type and time point are not known. CDR3s include the opening cysteine and the closing phenylalanine or tryptophan. The order of the fields is clone size, V gene, D gene, J gene, CDR3 DNA, CDR3 protein. D genes are given only for firm matches. Expanded clones are given a class, and other clones once, few, many or no size at all.

>many|TRBV12-3/TRBV12-4|TRBD1|TRBJ1-6
TGTGCCAGCAGGCCAGGACAGGGATACTCACCCCTCCACTTT
CASRPGQGYSPLHF
>few|TRBV5-1|NA|TRBJ2-5
TGCGCCAGCAGCTTGGCCACGGGAGCCCAGTACTTC
CASSLATGAQYF
>few|TRBV6-2/TRBV6-3|TRBD2|TRBJ2-5
TGTGCCAGCAGTTATAACGGGGGGGCCGGAGAGACCCAGTACTTC
CASSYNGGAGETQYF
>NA|TRBV7-8|NA|TRBJ1-5
TGTGCCAGCAGCTTAGAACAGGGTAGCAATCAGCCCCAGCATTTT
CASSLEQGSNQPQHF
>few|TRBV12-3/TRBV12-4|NA|TRBJ2-3
TGTGCCAGCAGGCAGTACACAGATACGCAGTATTTT
CASRQYTDTQYF
>NA|TRBV6-2/TRBV6-3|NA|TRBJ2-3
TGTGCCAGCACCCTAGTGGCTAGCACATTCACAGATACGCAGTATTTT
CASTLVASTFTDTQYF
>few|TRBV12-3/TRBV12-4|NA|TRBJ2-1
TGTGCCAGCACATTAACAGGCAATGAGCAGTTCTTC
CASTLTGNEQFF
>NA|TRBV7-9|NA|TRBJ2-2
TGTGCCAGCAGCTCCTACGCCTCCGGGAGCGGGGAGCTGTTTTTT
CASSSYASGSGELFF
>few|TRBV3-1|NA|TRBJ2-3
TGTGCCAGCAGCCAGTGGCCAGGACCACAGAATACGCAGTATTTT
CASSQWPGPQNTQYF
>NA|TRBV10-3|NA|TRBJ2-7
TGTGCCATCAGTGGCGTATACATGGCGGGAGAGCAGTACTTC
CAISGVYMAGEQYF
>many|TRBV12-3/TRBV12-4|NA|TRBJ2-3
TGTGCCAGCAGTGCCCCGGGTGGCAGGGGAGTCACAGATACGCAGTATTTT
CASSAPGGRGVTDTQYF
>few|TRBV4-2|TRBD1|TRBJ2-2
TGTGCCAGCAGCCGAGGGACAGAGAACACCGGGGAGCTGTTTTTT
CASSRGTENTGELFF
>NA|TRBV27|NA|TRBJ1-1
TGTGCCAGCATCCGTACAGGGAGTTATGGCACTGAAGCTTTCTTT
CASIRTGSYGTEAFF
>few|TRBV12-3/TRBV12-4|NA|TRBJ2-3
TGTGCCAGCAGGTTGAGGGAGGATACGCAGTATTTT
CASRLREDTQYF
>NA|TRBV6-5|NA|TRBJ1-1
TGTGCCAGCAATCGGGGAATAGACACTGAAGCTTTCTTT
CASNRGIDTEAFF
>few|TRBV15|TRBD1|TRBJ1-1
TGTGCCACCAGCAGAGAGACAGGGAGCACTGAAGCTTTCTTT
CATSRETGSTEAFF
>many|TRBV9|NA|TRBJ2-5
TGTGCCAGCAGTTCCTCGTCGCGTCAAGAGACCCAGTACTTC
CASSSSSRQETQYF
>NA|TRBV20-1|NA|TRBJ1-5
TGCAGTGCTAGAGAAAGGAGCAATCAGCCCCAGCATTTT
CSARERSNQPQHF
>NA|TRBV6-6|NA|TRBJ2-7
TGTGCCAGCAGCCGGGACCTGAACTACGAGCAGTACTTC
CASSRDLNYEQYF
>NA|TRBV4-3|NA|TRBJ1-1
TGCGCCAGCAGCCAAGAGGGGGTGGTGGCAGCTGAAGCTTTCTTT
CASSQEGVVAAEAFF
>NA|TRBV7-9|NA|TRBJ1-5
TGTGCCAGCAGCTCCACGACAGCCGGCGATCAGCCCCAGCATTTT
CASSSTTAGDQPQHF
>NA|TRBV2|NA|TRBJ2-7
TGTGCCAGCAGGGGCTCACGTACCTACGAGCAGTACTTC
CASRGSRTYEQYF
>few|TRBV20-1|TRBD1|TRBJ2-1
TGCAGTGCTACGATCGACAGGGCCTCCTACAATGAGCAGTTCTTC
CSATIDRASYNEQFF
>few|TRBV6-2/TRBV6-3|TRBD1|TRBJ2-1
TGTGCCAGCAGTTGGACAGGTAGCTACAATGAGCAGTTCTTC
CASSWTGSYNEQFF
>few|TRBV4-1|TRBD2|TRBJ2-1
TGCGCCAGCAGCCAAGAGAGAACCCAGCGGGGGGGATTGACGTACAATGAGCAGTTCTTC
CASSQERTQRGGLTYNEQFF
>few|TRBV27|TRBD1|TRBJ1-2
TGTGCCAGCAGGTCGGGGGCGACAGGGCACGGCTACACCTTC
CASRSGATGHGYTF
>NA|TRBV15|NA|TRBJ2-3
TGTGCCACCAGCCAAACAGATACGCAGTATTTT
CATSQTDTQYF
>NA|TRBV4-1|NA|TRBJ2-3
TGCGCCAGCAGCCGCTCAAGGGATACGCAGTATTTT
CASSRSRDTQYF
>NA|TRBV7-6|TRBD2|TRBJ2-3
TGTGCCAGCAGCTCCGACCCGGGGGGGCGTGTCGCAGATACGCAGTATTTT
CASSSDPGGRVADTQYF
>NA|TRBV12-3/TRBV12-4|NA|TRBJ1-3
TGTGCCAGTGACCTAAGGGCTGGAAACACCATATATTTT
CASDLRAGNTIYF
>few|TRBV12-3/TRBV12-4|NA|TRBJ1-2
TGTGCCAGCAGCCAGACAGGAACTTATGGCTACACCTTC
CASSQTGTYGYTF
>NA|TRBV19|NA|TRBJ1-5
TGTGCCAGTAAGTGGGGGAGCAATCAGCCCCAGCATTTT
CASKWGSNQPQHF
>few|TRBV7-2|TRBD2|TRBJ2-3
TGTGCCAGCAGCTCCCCCGGTGGTAGCGGGGGGGCCTTGACAGATACGCAGTATTTT
CASSSPGGSGGALTDTQYF
>NA|TRBV27|NA|TRBJ1-1
TGTGCCAGCAGTTTATCCCACCGGGGCACTGAAGCTTTCTTT
CASSLSHRGTEAFF
>NA|TRBV13|NA|TRBJ2-3
TGTGCCAGCAGCTTAGGACCGGGGGCTAGCACAGATACGCAGTATTTT
CASSLGPGASTDTQYF
>NA|TRBV7-2|NA|TRBJ1-1
TGTGCCAGCAGCTTAGTGGGGTTGAGGACGGATTATATGAACACTGAAGCTTTCTTT
CASSLVGLRTDYMNTEAFF
>NA|TRBV5-6|NA|TRBJ2-1
TGTGCCAGCAGCTTAGGGGAGGCCCAGTTCTTC
CASSLGEAQFF
>few|TRBV20-1|NA|TRBJ1-5
TGCAGTGCTATACGGGATAGCAATCAGCCCCAGCATTTT
CSAIRDSNQPQHF
>few|TRBV6-5|NA|TRBJ1-2
TGTGCCAGCAGTTACGGGGGCAAACACACCTTC
CASSYGGKHTF
>medium-sized|TRBV7-2|NA|TRBJ1-2
TGTGCCAGCAGCCCAGGCTTGGGGCTCTATGGCTACACCTTC
CASSPGLGLYGYTF
>many|TRBV29-1|TRBD1|TRBJ2-1
TGCAGCGTAAGGACAGGGGCCTACAATGAGCAGTTCTTC
CSVRTGAYNEQFF
>few|TRBV6-5|NA|TRBJ2-6
TGTGCCAGCAGTGACGTTCTCGCGGGGGCCAACGTCCTGACTTTC
CASSDVLAGANVLTF
>few|TRBV11-2|NA|TRBJ1-3
TGTGCCAGCAGCTTAGGGCCAGGCACCTCTGGAAACACCATATATTTT
CASSLGPGTSGNTIYF
>NA|TRBV11-2|NA|TRBJ2-4
TGTGCCAGCAGCCCCGGGACGGACATTCAGTACTTC
CASSPGTDIQYF
>few|TRBV7-9|NA|TRBJ2-3
TGTGCCAGTCGGGGATCTAGCACAGATACGCAGTATTTT
CASRGSSTDTQYF
>NA|TRBV4-3|NA|TRBJ2-2
TGCGCCGCCCAGGGGTCCGGGGAGCTGTTTTTT
CAAQGSGELFF
>NA|TRBV28|NA|TRBJ1-5
TGTGCCAGCAGACCCATACAGGGAGGGGGTGGCAATCAGCCCCAGCATTTT
CASRPIQGGGGNQPQHF
>NA|TRBV4-1|TRBD1|TRBJ1-2
TGCGCCAGCAGCCCTCGACAGGGTAGCTATGGCTACACCTTC
CASSPRQGSYGYTF
>NA|TRBV5-1|TRBD2|TRBJ2-5
TGCGCCAGCAGCCAAACCCGACTAGCGGGGTCCGAGACCCAGTACTTC
CASSQTRLAGSETQYF
>NA|TRBV18|TRBD1|TRBJ1-5
TGTGCCAGCTCACCCACCGGGACAGGGTATCAGCCCCAGCATTTT
CASSPTGTGYQPQHF
>NA|TRBV20-1|NA|TRBJ1-2
TGCAGTGCTAGGTCGGGGGACTATGGCTACACCTTC
CSARSGDYGYTF
>few|TRBV12-3/TRBV12-4|NA|TRBJ1-1
TGTGCCAGCAGTTTAACCCGGAAGTCTCCTGAAGCTTTCTTT
CASSLTRKSPEAFF
>few|TRBV6-2/TRBV6-3|NA|TRBJ2-5
TGTGCCAGCAGCTACCTAGCGAGTGGGGAGACCCAGTACTTC
CASSYLASGETQYF
>NA|TRBV9|NA|TRBJ2-3
TGTGCCAGCAGCGTGGAGGGCGCGAGGACAGATACGCAGTATTTT
CASSVEGARTDTQYF
>few|TRBV4-3|TRBD1|TRBJ2-7
TGCGCCAGCAGCCAAGGGGACAGCTTCTCCTACGAGCAGTACTTC
CASSQGDSFSYEQYF